The 18 T cell receptor beta chains below come from one sample, sequenced in a study of T cells in women clearing cervical HPV infection. This table comes from immunoSEQ multiplex PCR, and its TCRdb copy is limited to in-frame clones, with some not included. This sample's table reports fewer than 25,000 clones. Sample: blood buffy coat. The receptors were sampled from a woman aged 18-69 years with a cervical HPV16 infection that either progressed to CIN3+ or cleared (not recorded which).

Note on this clone: The CDR3 is cut off 3 residues early in the read; its end comes from the germline J gene. V gene TRBV19 combines with J gene TRBJ2-1; 10 bases are shared with TRBD1. This CDR3 has 14 amino acids. Germline V gene data show CDR1 as LNHDA and CDR2 as SQIVND (reference sequence). Trimming took 10 bases from V and 5 from J; bases not matched to a gene: 8. This CDR3 reads CATHRQGANNEQFF. The CDR3 DNA, read in part, is TGTGCCACCCATAGACAGGGGGCGAACAATGAG.

As concerns this clone: Coverage ceases 3 residues before the CDR3 finishes, and the germline J gene fills in the end. This chain uses TRBV6-1 with TRBJ1-1, with D perhaps matching TRBD1 (5 bases). This CDR3 has 15 amino acids. Looked up from germline, CDR1 is MNHNS and CDR2 is SASEGT. The CDR3 here is CASSEEETASYEAFF. The sequenced CDR3 bases are TGTGCCAGCAGTGAAGAGGAGACAGCCTCCTACGAG.

Remarks on this clone: The CDR3 end lies 3 residues beyond the end of the read and is filled in from the germline J gene. The V gene is TRBV7-9, the J gene TRBJ2-7, with D perhaps TRBD2 (5 bases). The V gene's germline CDR1 is SEHNR and CDR2 FQNEAQ (reference sequence). The CDR3 is made up of 14 amino acids. Trimming left V 0 bases short and J 6 bases short, with 12 bases between. CDR3 region: CASSLAGPRGEQYF. CDR3 bases read: TGTGCCAGCAGCTTAGCGGGCCCCCGGGGCGAG.

This chain's CDR3 is CSVEVAQGYSEAFF. Partial CDR3 DNA: TGCAGCGTTGAAGTCGCTCAGGGCTACTCTGAA. J is TRBJ1-1 and V is TRBV29-1, with D possibly being TRBD1 (5 bases). The sequence runs out 3 residues before the end of the CDR3; the remainder is reconstructed from the germline J gene. Trimming removed 1 base from V and 6 bases from J, with 15 bases in between. The CDR3 spans 14 residues. Germline-derived CDR1 and CDR2 are SQVTM and ANQGSEA.

To note about this clone: Read sequence stops 3 residues before the CDR3 end, and the germline J gene provides the missing end. The rearrangement links TRBV7-2 to TRBJ2-7, with D possibly TRBD2 on 6 matching bases. Germline CDR1 SGHTA, CDR2 FQGNSA. Trimming pared 5 bases from V and 4 bases from J, leaving 15 bases between. CDR3 length: 14 amino acids. This CDR3 reads CASSNRDFSYEQYF. The part of the CDR3 DNA that was read is TGTGCCAGCAGCAACCGGGACTTCTCGTACGAG.

Comment on this clone: The sequenced fragment ends 3 residues before the CDR3 boundary, so the rest is inferred from the germline J gene. V and J are TRBV19 and TRBJ1-1; D is possibly TRBD1 (5 bases). The V gene lost 1 base and the J gene lost 1 base, with 7 bases spanning the gap. Germline CDR1 is LNHDA and CDR2 is SQIVND (reference sequence). This CDR3 comprises 14 residues. CDR3 in amino acids: CASSIGGENTEAFF. The sequenced CDR3 bases are TGTGCCAGTAGTATAGGGGGGGAGAACACTGAA.

Turning to this clone: The read falls 3 residues short of the CDR3 end, and the missing part is taken from the germline J gene. This rearrangement joins TRBV30 to TRBJ1-1; D remains ambiguous. V was pared by 1 base and J by 5 bases, with 11 bases between. Germline-derived CDR1 and CDR2 are GTSNPN and SVGIG (reference sequence). This CDR3 comprises 13 residues. The sequenced CDR3 bases are TGTGCCTGGAGTGATAAACCGGGGACTGAA. It is translated as CAWSDKPGTE. Given in full, the CDR3 is CAWSDKPGTEAFF.

Comment on this clone: The read terminates 3 residues before the CDR3 end, so the remaining end is supplied by the germline J gene. The chain employs TRBV29-1 and TRBJ2-3, with D unclear. V lost 2 bases, J lost 8 bases, and 8 bases lay in between. This CDR3 has 11 residues. CDR1 is SQVTM and CDR2 is ANQGSEA in the germline V gene. This CDR3 reads CSVEYRGTQYF. The sequenced part of the CDR3 DNA is TGCAGCGTTGAATACAGAGGTACG.

As for this clone: The CDR3 is cut off 3 residues early in the read; its end comes from the germline J gene. The J gene is TRBJ2-3, the V gene TRBV7-6; D perhaps matches TRBD1 (5 bases). CDR1 is SGHVS, CDR2 FNYEAQ, per germline. The CDR3 is 12 amino acids. The sequenced part of the CDR3 DNA is TGTGCCAGCAGACCCACCGCAGGGACG. As protein: CASRPTAGT. The full CDR3 is CASRPTAGTQYF.

This clone is labeled large based on frequency. The read is 3 residues too short to cover the CDR3 end, so that end is filled in from the germline J gene. This sequence joins TRBV10-1 and TRBJ2-2, with 7 nucleotides matching TRBD1. In germline, CDR1 is WNHNN, CDR2 SYGVQD (reference sequence). The junction had 6 bases not matched to a gene; V was cut back by 6 bases and J by 5 bases. CDR3 length equals 14 residues. Incomplete CDR3 DNA: TGCGCCAGCAGCGACAGGGAAAGGACCGGGGAG. Its translation: CASSDRERTGE. The CDR3 in its entirety is CASSDRERTGELFF.

The CDR3 DNA, read in part, is TGCGCCAGTTCTAGACCGGACACCCATGAAAAA. Translated, it gives CASSRPDTHEK. The full CDR3 sequence reads CASSRPDTHEKLFF. The V call is TRBV5-1, the J call TRBJ1-4; TRBD1 might be the D (5 bases). Read coverage stops 3 residues before the CDR3 terminus; the germline J gene supplies the remainder. Germline V CDR1 and CDR2: SGHRS, YFSETQ. The length of the CDR3 is 14 residues. The V end was cut by 8 bases, the J end by 6 bases, with 17 bases between.

Comments on this clone: The read ends 3 residues early relative to the CDR3; the germline J gene fills the gap. The J gene is TRBJ2-1, the V gene TRBV2; 11 nucleotides line up with TRBD2. Germline V gene data show CDR1 as SNHLY and CDR2 as FYNNEI. V was clipped by 6 bases and J by 7 bases; unmatched bases: 5. The CDR3 is made up of 14 amino acids. Partial CDR3 DNA: TGTGCCAGCAGGGTAGCGGGGGGGACGAATGAG. Translating gives CASRVAGGTNE. The full CDR3 protein is CASRVAGGTNEQFF.

Concerning this clone: The read terminates 3 residues before the CDR3 end, so the remaining end is supplied by the germline J gene. The gene calls are TRBV30 and TRBJ2-3, with 13 bases matching TRBD2. CDR3 size: 17 residues. Germline values: CDR1 GTSNPN, CDR2 SVGIG (reference sequence). The CDR3 region is CAWAPPLLAGGRETQYF. The part of the CDR3 DNA that was read is TGTGCCTGGGCCCCCCCTTTACTAGCGGGGGGGCGGGAGACG.

About this clone: The DNA ends 3 residues before the CDR3 does, and the rest of the CDR3 is filled in from the germline J gene. The genes are TRBV7-9 and TRBJ1-4, with D possibly being TRBD1 (5 bases). The germline V and J ends were trimmed by 1 base and 7 bases, with 13 bases remaining between them. CDR3 size: 15 residues. Germline V gives CDR1 SEHNR, CDR2 FQNEAQ (reference sequence). The CDR3 loop is CASSLGGVEAEKLFF. The sequenced CDR3 bases are TGTGCCAGCAGCTTAGGGGGCGTTGAGGCTGAAAAA.

Of note for this clone: The sequence runs out 3 residues before the end of the CDR3; the remainder is reconstructed from the germline J gene. This chain uses TRBV30 with TRBJ2-3, with D unresolved. The CDR3 extends over 13 amino acids. Per germline, CDR1 GTSNPN and CDR2 SVGIG (reference sequence). The CDR3 DNA, read in part, is TGTGCCTGGAGTGTACAGAGCAATCAGCCG. Its translation: CAWSVQSNQP. The CDR3 in full is CAWSVQSNQPQYF.

About this clone itself: The CDR3 end falls 3 residues outside the read, so it is completed with the germline J gene. This rearrangement joins TRBV29-1 to TRBJ1-2; 7 nucleotides agree with TRBD1. CDR3 size: 11 residues. Germline loops: CDR1 SQVTM, CDR2 ANQGSEA. V trimming: 8 bases; J trimming: 4 bases; junction bases outside the gene matches: 4. The CDR3 spells CSLNRGYGYTF. CDR3 DNA (partial): TGCAGCCTTAACAGGGGCTATGGC.

A note on this clone: The read ends 3 residues shy of where the CDR3 ends; the end is completed using the germline J gene. This chain links TRBV5-1 with TRBJ1-5; tentatively, D is TRBD1 (6 bases). The CDR3 consists of 15 residues. V lost 5 bases and J 3 bases, leaving 15 bases between the germline ends. Per the germline V gene, CDR1 is SGHRS and CDR2 is YFSETQ. The DNA read from the CDR3 is TGCGCCAGCAGTCTCTCAGGGGCCCTCAATCAGCCC. Its translation: CASSLSGALNQP. In full, the CDR3 is CASSLSGALNQPQHF.

About this clone: The read stops 3 residues short of the end of the CDR3; the missing end is completed from the germline J gene. The chain is built from TRBV30 and TRBJ1-2; 9 nucleotides match TRBD1. Germline assignment: CDR1 GTSNPN and CDR2 SVGIG (reference sequence). The CDR3 length is 13 residues. The trim removed 2 bases at V and 7 bases at J, leaving 5 bases unmatched. Partial CDR3 DNA: TGTGCCTGGAGTACGGGACAGGGCGGTGGC. This gives the protein CAWSTGQGGG. The entire CDR3 reads CAWSTGQGGGYTF. The full variable domain, in which reference TRBV30 and TRBJ1-2 provide the parts outside the CDR3, is SQTIHQWPATLVQPVGSPLSLECTVEGTSNPNLYWYRQAAGRGLQLLFYSVGIGQISSEVPQNLSASRPQDRQFILSSKKLLLSDSGFYLCAWSTGQGGGYTFGSGTRLTVV.